Listed below are T cell receptor beta chains from one sample, sequenced in a study of blood T cell repertoires in COVID-19. Sequencing used immunoSEQ multiplex PCR; TCRdb keeps in-frame clones, though not all of them. The sample lists some 390,000 clones, around 87% occurring once. Material: peripheral blood. All receptors come from a woman aged 60-70 years with COVID-19, enrolled during active disease. Both conserved end residues are part of each CDR3. D genes are given only for firm matches. Some rows have no size entry. The others give once, few or many, or a class for an expanded clone.

clone_size,v_call,d_call,j_call,cdr3_aa,cdr3_nt
few,TRBV5-5,.,TRBJ2-7,CASSPYAPGEQYF,TGTGCCAGCAGCCCCTACGCGCCCGGGGAGCAGTACTTC
.,TRBV10-1,.,TRBJ1-1,CASSESKRTGKGTEAFF,TGCGCCAGCAGTGAGTCAAAAAGAACGGGGAAAGGCACTGAAGCTTTCTTT
.,TRBV28,.,TRBJ1-2,CASNGGAGENYGYTF,TGTGCCAGCAACGGGGGGGCAGGGGAAAACTATGGCTACACCTTC
.,TRBV12-3/TRBV12-4,.,TRBJ2-5,CASSLPPGETQYF,TGTGCCAGCAGTTTACCGCCCGGGGAGACCCAGTACTTC
.,TRBV9,.,TRBJ1-2,CASSVADYTNYGYTF,TGTGCCAGCAGCGTAGCAGACTACACTAACTATGGCTACACCTTC
few,TRBV20-1,.,TRBJ1-5,CSASIGDNQPQHF,TGCAGTGCTAGTATCGGTGACAATCAGCCCCAGCATTTT
few,TRBV27,TRBD1,TRBJ2-1,CASSLVTGQGPNEQFF,TGTGCCAGCAGTTTAGTAACGGGACAGGGTCCCAATGAGCAGTTCTTC
.,TRBV7-6,TRBD1,TRBJ1-4,CASSLDGTVEKLFF,TGTGCCAGCAGCTTAGATGGGACAGTCGAAAAACTGTTTTTT
.,TRBV6-5,.,TRBJ1-6,CASSYSARVESPLHF,TGTGCCAGCAGTTACTCGGCCAGGGTAGAATCACCCCTCCACTTT
.,TRBV11-2,TRBD1,TRBJ1-2,CASSSSGGFIYGYTF,TGTGCCAGCAGCTCCTCAGGGGGCTTTATCTATGGCTACACCTTC
.,TRBV28,TRBD2,TRBJ2-1,CAVLAGASVSSYNEQFF,TGTGCCGTACTAGCGGGGGCATCAGTGAGCTCCTACAATGAGCAGTTCTTC
.,TRBV11-2,TRBD1,TRBJ2-4,CASSLDGFGTENIQYF,TGTGCCAGCAGCTTAGATGGTTTTGGGACAGAAAACATTCAGTACTTC
once,TRBV5-1,TRBD2,TRBJ2-2,CASSFTSGNTGELFF,TGCGCCAGCAGCTTTACTAGCGGGAACACCGGGGAGCTGTTTTTT
.,TRBV23-1,.,TRBJ1-2,CASSQPPTAGGGYTF,TGCGCCAGCAGTCAACCCCCAACGGCAGGTGGTGGCTACACCTTC
.,TRBV11-2,.,TRBJ1-1,CASSLDQGWGGRDTEAFF,TGTGCCAGCAGCTTAGATCAAGGATGGGGGGGTCGGGACACTGAAGCTTTCTTT
.,TRBV2,TRBD1,TRBJ2-7,CASWTGTGIHEQYF,TGTGCCAGCTGGACCGGGACAGGGATCCACGAGCAGTACTTC
.,TRBV7-8,.,TRBJ2-2,CASRNTGSGELFF,TGTGCCAGCAGGAATACAGGATCCGGGGAGCTGTTTTTT
.,TRBV6-5,.,TRBJ1-1,CASSYSGGDTEAFF,TGTGCCAGCAGTTACTCGGGGGGAGACACTGAAGCTTTCTTT
.,TRBV6-4,.,TRBJ1-5,CASSADGRDNQPQHF,TGTGCCAGCAGTGCCGACGGCAGGGATAATCAGCCCCAGCATTTT
.,TRBV18,TRBD1,TRBJ1-2,CASSPLKQGVDYGYTF,TGTGCCAGCTCACCATTAAAGCAGGGGGTTGATTATGGCTACACCTTC
.,TRBV7-2,TRBD2,TRBJ2-1,CASSYRTSGGAGEQFF,TGTGCCAGCAGCTACCGGACTAGCGGGGGGGCGGGAGAGCAGTTCTTC
.,TRBV30,.,TRBJ1-2,CAWVGAGWIYGYTF,TGTGCCTGGGTGGGGGCAGGATGGATCTATGGCTACACCTTC
.,TRBV19,.,TRBJ1-1,CASTTSGPEAFF,TGTGCCAGCACCACTAGCGGCCCTGAAGCTTTCTTT
once,TRBV24-1,TRBD2,TRBJ2-7,CATSDFRGGVYEQYF,TGTGCCACCAGTGATTTTCGCGGGGGGGTCTACGAGCAGTACTTC
.,TRBV5-1,TRBD1,TRBJ1-1,CASSRGTGNTEAFF,TGCGCCAGCAGCCGCGGGACAGGGAACACTGAAGCTTTCTTT
.,TRBV19,TRBD1,TRBJ1-2,CASSGQLTGNRGYTF,TGTGCCAGTAGTGGGCAGCTGACAGGGAATCGTGGCTACACCTTC
.,TRBV7-9,.,TRBJ2-5,CASSLKQGYQETQYF,TGTGCCAGCAGCTTAAAACAGGGATACCAAGAGACCCAGTACTTC
once,TRBV10-3,TRBD2,TRBJ2-3,CAISEVVILAGGPSYF,TGTGCCATCAGTGAGGTGGTAATACTAGCGGGGGGGCCGTCGTATTTT
.,TRBV9,.,TRBJ2-2,CASSSGAALLTGELFF,TGTGCCAGCAGCTCTGGGGCGGCTCTACTCACCGGGGAGCTGTTTTTT
.,TRBV30,TRBD1,TRBJ1-3,CAWEQGVAIYF,TGTGCCTGGGAACAGGGGGTCGCCATATATTTT
.,TRBV12-5,.,TRBJ1-4,CASGGSGGEKLFF,TGTGCTAGTGGGGGGAGCGGCGGTGAAAAACTGTTTTTT
.,TRBV29-1,TRBD2,TRBJ2-3,CSVLSSGKSTDTQYF,TGCAGCGTTTTAAGTAGCGGGAAGAGCACAGATACGCAGTATTTT
.,TRBV19,.,TRBJ2-2,CASRTWGAGELFF,TGTGCCAGTAGAACCTGGGGAGCCGGGGAGCTGTTTTTT
.,TRBV6-4,.,TRBJ1-1,CASSEDRNTEAFF,TGTGCCAGCAGCGAGGACAGGAACACTGAAGCTTTCTTT
.,TRBV27,TRBD1,TRBJ1-2,CASSRTGGIVYGYTF,TGTGCCAGCAGCAGAACAGGGGGCATAGTCTATGGCTACACCTTC
.,TRBV5-1,TRBD1,TRBJ2-2,CASSFAGGETGELFF,TGCGCCAGCAGCTTCGCAGGGGGCGAAACCGGGGAGCTGTTTTTT
.,TRBV3-1/TRBV3-2,TRBD2,TRBJ2-1,CASSHYSGGSYNEQFF,TGTGCCAGCAGCCATTATAGCGGGGGCTCCTACAATGAGCAGTTCTTC
.,TRBV19,.,TRBJ1-5,CASSTGGDSDNQPQHF,TGTGCCAGTAGTACCGGAGGGGACTCGGACAATCAGCCCCAGCATTTT
.,TRBV7-8,TRBD1,TRBJ2-4,CASSLGDRGNRNIQYF,TGTGCCAGCAGCTTGGGGGACAGGGGAAATAGAAACATTCAGTACTTC
.,TRBV24-1,.,TRBJ1-5,CATSDRGGTGNQPQHF,TGTGCCACCAGTGATAGGGGGGGAACGGGCAATCAGCCCCAGCATTTT
.,TRBV3-1/TRBV3-2,.,TRBJ1-6,CASSQDSPGRSPLHF,TGTGCCAGCAGCCAAGATTCCCCGGGGAGGTCACCCCTCCACTTT
few,TRBV6-5,.,TRBJ1-5,CASSLAGGNPQHF,TGTGCCAGCAGTTTGGCAGGAGGCAATCCCCAGCATTTT
.,TRBV4-1,.,TRBJ1-2,CASSPGDMDYGYTF,TGCGCCAGCAGCCCCGGGGACATGGACTATGGCTACACCTTC
few,TRBV19,.,TRBJ1-5,CASRDQGLMRNQPQHF,TGTGCCAGTAGGGATCAGGGACTCATGCGCAATCAGCCCCAGCATTTT
.,TRBV5-1,TRBD1,TRBJ1-2,CASNPGTVRRYGYTF,TGCGCCAGCAACCCTGGGACAGTAAGGCGCTATGGCTACACCTTC
.,TRBV28,TRBD2,TRBJ2-3,CASKPRTSGGADTQYF,TGTGCCAGCAAACCAAGGACTAGCGGGGGGGCAGATACGCAGTATTTT
once,TRBV19,.,TRBJ1-2,CASSRERNYGYTF,TGTGCCAGTAGTCGGGAGAGGAACTATGGCTACACCTTC
.,TRBV19,.,TRBJ1-6,CASTAVQGRAPLHF,TGTGCCAGCACGGCTGTACAGGGTAGGGCACCCCTCCACTTT
.,TRBV5-6,.,TRBJ1-1,CASTSGILLNTEAFF,TGTGCCAGCACCTCAGGGATCCTATTGAACACTGAAGCTTTCTTT
.,TRBV10-3,.,TRBJ2-1,CAIRNPGHLSSYNEQFF,TGTGCCATCAGGAATCCGGGACACTTGAGCTCCTACAATGAGCAGTTCTTC
few,TRBV5-1,.,TRBJ1-1,CASSLSGLLNTEAFF,TGCGCCAGCAGCTTGTCAGGGTTATTGAACACTGAAGCTTTCTTT
.,TRBV6-2/TRBV6-3,.,TRBJ2-5,CASSPTGYQETQYF,TGTGCCAGCAGTCCGACAGGATACCAAGAGACCCAGTACTTC
.,TRBV5-8,.,TRBJ2-2,CASSLDRSTGELFF,TGTGCCAGCAGCTTGGACAGGAGCACCGGGGAGCTGTTTTTT
few,TRBV27,.,TRBJ2-3,CASSLYPPIGQPSTDTQYF,TGTGCCAGCAGTTTATACCCCCCTATCGGACAGCCTAGCACAGATACGCAGTATTTT
.,TRBV6-5,.,TRBJ1-1,CAAGFRNTEAFF,TGTGCCGCGGGATTCAGAAACACTGAAGCTTTCTTT
.,TRBV19,.,TRBJ1-1,CASSIDGGENTEAFF,TGTGCCAGTAGTATAGATGGGGGGGAGAACACTGAAGCTTTCTTT